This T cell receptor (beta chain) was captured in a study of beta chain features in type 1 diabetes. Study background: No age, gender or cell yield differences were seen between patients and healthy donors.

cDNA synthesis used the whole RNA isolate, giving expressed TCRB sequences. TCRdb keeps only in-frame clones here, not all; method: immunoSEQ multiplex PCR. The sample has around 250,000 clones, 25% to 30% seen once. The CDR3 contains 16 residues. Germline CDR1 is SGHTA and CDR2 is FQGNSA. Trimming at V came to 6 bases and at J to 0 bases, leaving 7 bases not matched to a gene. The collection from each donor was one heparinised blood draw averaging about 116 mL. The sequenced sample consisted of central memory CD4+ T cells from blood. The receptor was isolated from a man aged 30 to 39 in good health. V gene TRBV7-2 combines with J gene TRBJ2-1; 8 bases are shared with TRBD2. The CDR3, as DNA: TGTGCCAGCAGTCATAGCGGGGCGAGCTCCTACAATGAGCAGTTCTTC. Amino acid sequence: CASSHSGASSYNEQFF.